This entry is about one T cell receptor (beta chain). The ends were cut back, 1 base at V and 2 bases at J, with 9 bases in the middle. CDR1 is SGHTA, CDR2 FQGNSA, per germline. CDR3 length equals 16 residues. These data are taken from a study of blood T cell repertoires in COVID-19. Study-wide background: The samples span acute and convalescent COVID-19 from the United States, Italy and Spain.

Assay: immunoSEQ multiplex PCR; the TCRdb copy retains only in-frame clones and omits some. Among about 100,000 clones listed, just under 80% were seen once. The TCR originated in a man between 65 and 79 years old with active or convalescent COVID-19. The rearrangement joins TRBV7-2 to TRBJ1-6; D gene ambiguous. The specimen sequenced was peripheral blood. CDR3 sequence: CASSLVGVAYNSPLHF. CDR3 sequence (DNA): TGTGCCAGCAGCTTAGTCGGGGTAGCCTATAATTCACCCCTCCACTTT.